Listed below are T cell receptor beta chains from one sample, sequenced in a study of blood T cell repertoires in COVID-19. The assay was immunoSEQ multiplex PCR, and TCRdb's table has in-frame clones only and misses some. Of 200,000 to 300,000 clones in the sample, approximately 85% were seen once. Material for sequencing was PBMCs or T cells enriched from blood (not recorded which). The receptors were gathered from a woman aged 45-59 years with acute COVID-19. Both conserved end residues are part of each CDR3. A D gene is named only where the DNA matches it firmly. Some rows have no size entry. The others give once, few or many, or a class for an expanded clone.

clone_size	j_call	v_call	d_call	cdr3_aa	cdr3_nt
.	TRBJ2-2	TRBV18	.	CASSPVSRGTGELFF	TGTGCCAGCTCACCAGTATCACGCGGCACCGGGGAGCTGTTTTTT
few	TRBJ2-2	TRBV14	.	CASSQVAGNTGELFF	TGTGCCAGCAGCCAAGTGGCTGGGAACACCGGGGAGCTGTTTTTT
.	TRBJ2-7	TRBV5-1	TRBD1	CASSLAGTGGDEQYF	TGCGCCAGCAGCCTGGCCGGGACAGGGGGCGACGAGCAGTACTTC
few	TRBJ1-1	TRBV11-3	TRBD1	CASSGDSGNTEAFF	TGTGCCAGCAGCGGGGACAGTGGGAACACTGAAGCTTTCTTT
.	TRBJ2-3	TRBV27	TRBD1	CASTSLTGTGVHDTQYF	TGTGCCAGCACGTCTTTGACCGGGACAGGGGTCCACGATACGCAGTATTTT
few	TRBJ2-5	TRBV6-5	.	CASSYWQQETQYF	TGTGCCAGCAGTTACTGGCAGCAAGAGACCCAGTACTTC
.	TRBJ1-1	TRBV27	.	CASTPFPPNTEAFF	TGTGCCAGCACTCCCTTCCCCCCGAACACTGAAGCTTTCTTT
.	TRBJ1-1	TRBV6-5	TRBD1	CASSDRGYEAFF	TGTGCCAGCAGCGACAGGGGCTATGAAGCTTTCTTT
.	TRBJ2-1	TRBV2	TRBD2	CASSAPRLASYNEQFF	TGTGCCAGCAGTGCCCCTCGACTAGCCTCTTACAATGAGCAGTTCTTC
.	TRBJ2-5	TRBV2	TRBD2	CASMGNSGGSYQETQYF	TGTGCCAGCATGGGGAATAGCGGGGGTTCGTACCAAGAGACCCAGTACTTC
few	TRBJ1-6	TRBV7-2	.	CASSFSQGASPLHF	TGTGCCAGCAGCTTTTCTCAGGGTGCTTCACCCCTCCACTTT
.	TRBJ1-1	TRBV19	TRBD1	CASRTLQGAGHTEAFF	TGTGCCAGTAGAACCCTACAGGGGGCCGGTCACACTGAAGCTTTCTTT
.	TRBJ2-1	TRBV19	.	CASRLRDSYNEQFF	TGTGCCAGTAGGTTACGGGACTCCTACAATGAGCAGTTCTTC
.	TRBJ1-1	TRBV2	TRBD1	CASRSLTGVNTEAFF	TGTGCCAGCAGGTCCCTGACAGGGGTGAACACTGAAGCTTTCTTT
.	TRBJ2-3	TRBV14	.	CASSQDRGPDTQYF	TGTGCCAGCAGCCAAGACAGGGGTCCAGATACGCAGTATTTT
.	TRBJ2-7	TRBV5-1	.	CASSLFRGPNYEQYF	TGCGCCAGCAGCTTGTTTCGAGGGCCGAACTACGAGCAGTACTTC
.	TRBJ2-2	TRBV7-7	.	CASSLALGDTGELFF	TGTGCTAGCAGCTTAGCCCTAGGGGACACCGGGGAGCTGTTTTTT
.	TRBJ2-3	TRBV5-4	TRBD2	CASSLFSGGHTDTQYF	TGTGCCAGCAGCTTATTCAGCGGGGGCCACACAGATACGCAGTATTTT
.	TRBJ1-1	TRBV7-8	.	CASSFRAQGSNTEAFF	TGTGCCAGCAGCTTCAGAGCTCAGGGGTCGAACACTGAAGCTTTCTTT
.	TRBJ1-2	TRBV21-1	.	CASLLRDSYGYTF	TGTGCCAGTCTACTCCGGGACAGCTATGGCTACACCTTC
.	TRBJ1-1	TRBV10-3	.	CAISEQMNTEAFF	TGTGCCATCAGTGAACAAATGAACACTGAAGCTTTCTTT
.	TRBJ2-7	TRBV5-1	.	CASSPGMVTYEQYF	TGCGCCAGCAGCCCGGGGATGGTGACCTACGAGCAGTACTTC
.	TRBJ2-5	TRBV11-2	TRBD2	CASSQGTSGKETQYF	TGTGCCAGCAGCCAAGGGACTAGCGGGAAAGAGACCCAGTACTTC
.	TRBJ1-6	TRBV5-5	.	CASSLIGAVSYNSPLHF	TGTGCCAGCAGCTTGATAGGGGCGGTCTCCTATAATTCACCCCTCCACTTT
.	TRBJ1-2	TRBV4-3	TRBD1	CASSSPPRTGTGHYGYTF	TGCGCCAGCAGCTCCCCACCCAGGACCGGGACAGGGCACTATGGCTACACCTTC
once	TRBJ2-7	TRBV19	TRBD1	CASSFLGQGSEQYF	TGTGCCAGTAGTTTCCTGGGACAGGGATCCGAGCAGTACTTC
once	TRBJ1-3	TRBV5-1	.	CASSLAGGSRGNTIYF	TGCGCCAGCAGCTTGGCGGGCGGGTCGCGGGGAAACACCATATATTTT
few	TRBJ1-4	TRBV25-1	.	CASSEYEQTHEKLFF	TGTGCCAGCAGTGAATATGAACAGACCCATGAAAAACTGTTTTTT
once	TRBJ1-2	TRBV4-3	.	CASSQDRRAEGGYTF	TGCGCCAGCAGCCAAGATCGAAGGGCCGAGGGAGGCTACACCTTC
.	TRBJ1-1	TRBV5-3	.	CARSFEFPPNHTEAFF	TGTGCCAGAAGCTTTGAATTTCCCCCTAATCACACTGAAGCTTTCTTT
many	TRBJ1-1	TRBV6-5	.	CASAGGGRRDAEAFF	TGTGCCAGCGCTGGGGGGGGAAGACGGGACGCTGAAGCTTTCTTT
.	TRBJ2-7	TRBV7-9	.	CASSATGAEYVQYF	TGTGCCAGCAGCGCAACAGGTGCTGAATACGTGCAGTACTTC
.	TRBJ2-5	TRBV4-1	.	CASSQGGPQETQYF	TGCGCCAGCAGCCAGGGGGGTCCCCAAGAGACCCAGTACTTC
.	TRBJ1-1	TRBV6-1	.	CASSDRVAEAFF	TGTGCCAGCAGTGACAGGGTTGCTGAAGCTTTCTTT
.	TRBJ1-5	TRBV19	.	CASKGGQHSNQPQHF	TGTGCCAGTAAGGGTGGACAGCATAGCAATCAGCCCCAGCATTTT
.	TRBJ1-4	TRBV19	.	CASSSTATNEKLFF	TGTGCCAGTAGTAGTACAGCAACTAATGAAAAACTGTTTTTT
.	TRBJ2-2	TRBV5-1	TRBD2	CASSLAGRGGADGELFF	TGCGCCAGCAGCTTGGCGGGGCGCGGGGGGGCCGACGGGGAGCTGTTTTTT
.	TRBJ1-4	TRBV5-6	TRBD1	CASSTGTVAEKLFF	TGTGCCAGCAGCACCGGGACAGTTGCCGAAAAACTGTTTTTT
.	TRBJ2-3	TRBV7-8	TRBD2	CASSLILRGGGTDTQYF	TGTGCCAGCAGCTTAATTCTGCGGGGGGGCGGGACAGATACGCAGTATTTT
once	TRBJ1-1	TRBV30	TRBD1	CAGGQGGNTEAFF	TGTGCCGGGGGACAGGGCGGCAACACTGAAGCTTTCTTT
.	TRBJ1-5	TRBV5-4	TRBD1	CASSLGGGRSNQPQHF	TGTGCCAGCAGCTTGGGAGGGGGCCGGAGCAATCAGCCCCAGCATTTT
.	TRBJ1-5	TRBV4-1	.	CASSQDQGNQPQHF	TGCGCCAGCAGCCAAGACCAGGGAAATCAGCCCCAGCATTTT
.	TRBJ2-1	TRBV6-5	.	CASSSPGTPNNEQFF	TGTGCCAGCAGTTCACCCGGGACACCGAACAATGAGCAGTTCTTC
.	TRBJ1-2	TRBV19	TRBD1	CASSPSTGGYTF	TGTGCCAGTAGTCCCTCGACAGGGGGCTACACCTTC
.	TRBJ1-6	TRBV27	.	CASSFQDLPLHF	TGTGCCAGCAGTTTTCAGGATTTACCCCTCCACTTT
.	TRBJ2-5	TRBV30	.	CAWNSGIFETQYF	TGTGCCTGGAATAGCGGCATTTTCGAGACCCAGTACTTC
.	TRBJ1-4	TRBV7-8	.	CASSLERGWGEKLFF	TGTGCCAGCAGCTTAGAAAGAGGGTGGGGTGAAAAACTGTTTTTT
.	TRBJ1-5	TRBV2	TRBD1	CASRRGQGYNQPQHF	TGTGCCAGCCGGAGGGGACAGGGGTATAATCAGCCCCAGCATTTT
once	TRBJ1-4	TRBV6-1	.	CASSEEGWNREGWNLNEKLFF	TGTGCCAGCAGTGAAGAGGGGTGGAACAGGGAGGGATGGAATCTTAATGAAAAACTGTTTTTT
once	TRBJ1-2	TRBV6-5	.	CASSQPPGGRYGYTF	TGTGCCAGCAGTCAACCTCCGGGAGGTCGCTATGGCTACACCTTC
.	TRBJ2-1	TRBV4-1	.	CASSPDASGNEQFF	TGCGCCAGCAGCCCAGACGCCTCCGGGAATGAGCAGTTCTTC
.	TRBJ1-4	TRBV6-5	.	CASRSRQGPRKLFF	TGTGCCAGCAGATCTCGGCAGGGCCCGCGAAAACTGTTTTTT
.	TRBJ2-1	TRBV6-4	.	CASTEWRGLLCNEQFF	TGTGCCAGCACGGAGTGGCGGGGCCTATTATGCAATGAGCAGTTCTTC
.	TRBJ1-1	TRBV5-1	TRBD1	CASSPGQGFVNTEAFF	TGCGCCAGCAGCCCCGGACAGGGCTTCGTGAACACTGAAGCTTTCTTT
few	TRBJ1-5	TRBV10-3	.	CAISESWGQGSNQPQHF	TGTGCCATCAGTGAGTCGTGGGGGCAGGGTAGCAATCAGCCCCAGCATTTT
.	TRBJ1-6	TRBV13	.	CASSRRASSYNSPLHF	TGTGCCAGCAGCCGGCGGGCGAGCTCCTATAATTCACCCCTCCACTTT
.	TRBJ2-6	TRBV4-1	.	CASSQEHSLALGANVLTF	TGCGCCAGCAGCCAAGAGCACAGCCTCGCTCTGGGGGCCAACGTCCTGACTTTC
.	TRBJ1-2	TRBV13	.	CASSLGQGYPLYGYTF	TGTGCCAGCAGCTTGGGGCAGGGGTATCCCCTCTATGGCTACACCTTC
.	TRBJ1-3	TRBV5-1	.	CASSERLGSGNTIYF	TGCGCCAGCAGCGAGCGTCTGGGGAGTGGAAACACCATATATTTT